The 24 T cell receptor beta chains reported below all come from one sample, sequenced in a study of blood T cells in healthy people across ages. Combining a sample-barcoded 5' primer with a J-beta primer mix, a second PCR ran for about 6 to 11 cycles. A single record per CDR3 protein comes from TCRdb applying MiXCR to the 5' RACE reads. The table lists fewer than 600,000 distinct CDR3 sequences, about 28% of them singletons, with 3% to 4.5% in the top ten. These data also featured in a second study, about T cells of mothers and their children.

Sequenced sample: blood. These receptors all come from a boy aged 2 to 10 in good health.

This clonotype was recorded many times. This rearrangement joins TRBV9 to TRBJ2-6; the D gene is possibly TRBD1 (6 bases). Germline V lookup: CDR1 SGDLS, CDR2 YYNGEE. The CDR3 runs to 14 residues. V was clipped by 3 bases and J by 3 bases, with 7 bases between them. CDR3 protein: CASSDRVGANVLTF. The CDR3, as DNA: TGTGCCAGCAGCGACAGGGTTGGGGCCAACGTCCTGACTTTC.

This clonotype was recorded only once. The rearrangement links TRBV5-6 to TRBJ1-2, with D possibly matching TRBD1 (5 bases). The CDR3 length is 15 residues. V gave up 4 bases and J gave up 4 bases, with 17 bases separating them. The germline CDR1 and CDR2 sequences are SGHDT and YYEEEE. CDR3 nucleotide sequence: TGTGCCAGCAGCCCGAGACAGCAGATAGTCTATGGCTACACCTTC. This encodes CASSPRQQIVYGYTF.

The chain joins TRBV20-1 to TRBJ2-1, with a tentative D call TRBD2 (5 bases). V was clipped by 7 bases and J by 2 bases, with 9 bases between them. The CDR3 is 12 amino acids. Looked up from germline, CDR1 is DFQATT and CDR2 is SNEGSKA (reference sequence). The CDR3 is CSGTTTYNEQFF. In DNA, the CDR3 is TGCAGTGGGACGACTACCTACAATGAGCAGTTCTTC.

This rearrangement joins TRBV29-1 to TRBJ1-2; TRBD1 aligns across 7 bases. CDR1 is SQVTM and CDR2 is ANQGSEA in the germline V gene. The CDR3 is 14 amino acids. V was pared by 4 bases and J by 3 bases, with 8 bases of the junction left unmatched. The CDR3 region is CSVVRPGTDYGYTF. CDR3 sequence (DNA): TGCAGCGTTGTTCGACCCGGGACAGACTATGGCTACACCTTC.

The chain uses TRBV29-1 and TRBJ2-1, with D perhaps being TRBD1 or TRBD2 (5 bases each). In germline, CDR1 is SQVTM, CDR2 ANQGSEA. V dropped 7 bases and J dropped 8 bases, with 12 bases sitting between them. This CDR3 spans 11 amino acids. CDR3 in DNA: TGCAGCGGGCATGGGGGAGATGAGCAGTTCTTC. This translates into CSGHGGDEQFF.

V and J are TRBV5-4 and TRBJ2-3; weak D call: TRBD2 (5 bases). V shed 0 bases and J shed 2 bases, with 19 bases lying between them. The CDR3 has 18 amino acids. The germline V gene encodes CDR1 SGHNT and CDR2 YYREEE (reference sequence). The chain's CDR3 is CASSLGMGGLGVTDTQYF. The CDR3 DNA reads as TGTGCCAGCAGCTTGGGGATGGGCGGGCTCGGGGTCACAGATACGCAGTATTTT.

As for this clonotype: One end of the junction is discordant with germline, which a read error may explain. The chain combines TRBV6-1 with TRBJ2-1; D is unclear. Germline-derived CDR1 and CDR2 are MNHNS and SASEGT. The CDR3 extends over 17 amino acids. CDR3 residues: CASSEFSGVGSYNGQFF. The DNA for the CDR3 is TGTGCCAGCAGTGAATTTAGTGGGGTAGGCTCCTACAATGGGCAGTTCTTC.

This chain uses TRBV5-1 with TRBJ2-3; possible D gene TRBD2, 6 bases. CDR3 length equals 16 residues. Trimming removed 0 bases at V and 3 bases at J, with 14 bases between. The germline V gene encodes CDR1 SGHRS and CDR2 YFSETQ. The CDR3 nucleotides are TGCGCCAGCAGCTTGGGATGGGGGGATGGGACAGATACGCAGTATTTT. Translation gives CASSLGWGDGTDTQYF.

In this sample, this clonotype turned up a few times. V is TRBV9 and J is TRBJ1-1, with D perhaps matching TRBD1 (6 bases). The V end was cut by 4 bases, the J end by 3 bases, with 16 bases between. Germline-derived CDR1 and CDR2 are SGDLS and YYNGEE. This CDR3 has 15 amino acids. The CDR3 DNA is TGTGCCAGCAGCCCTGGGGCAGGGGAGGACACTGAAGCTTTCTTT. This translates into CASSPGAGEDTEAFF.

This clonotype turned up a few times. V usage is TRBV29-1 and J usage is TRBJ1-2, with a possible D match to TRBD1 (5 bases). V gave up 2 bases and J gave up 6 bases, with 7 bases separating them. The germline V gene encodes CDR1 SQVTM and CDR2 ANQGSEA. This CDR3 is built from 11 residues. This CDR3 reads CSVEKGDGYTF. CDR3 bases: TGCAGCGTTGAAAAAGGGGATGGCTACACCTTC. Using reference TRBV29-1 and TRBJ1-2 for the parts outside the CDR3, the full variable domain is SAVISQKPSRDICQRGTSLTIQCQVDSQVTMMFWYRQQPGQSLTLIATANQGSEATYESGFVIDKFPISRPNLTFSTLTVSNMSPEDSSIYLCSVEKGDGYTFGSGTRLTVV.

V usage is TRBV7-9 and J usage is TRBJ2-3; D ambiguous. CDR1 and CDR2 (germline): SEHNR, FQNEAQ (reference sequence). The CDR3 is made up of 14 amino acids. The ends were cut back, 10 bases at V and 0 bases at J, with 14 bases in the middle. CDR3 sequence reads: CAIPRSPSTDTQYF. As DNA, the CDR3 is TGTGCCATCCCCCGCTCTCCTAGCACAGATACGCAGTATTTT.

The chain combines TRBV5-5 with TRBJ1-4, with D uncertain. CDR1 is SGHKS, CDR2 YYEKEE, per germline (reference sequence). CDR3 length: 15 residues. Trimming left V 4 bases short and J 8 bases short, with 18 bases between. The CDR3 here is CASSLERDRWEKLFF. The CDR3 bases are TGTGCCAGCAGCCTCGAACGGGATCGGTGGGAAAAACTGTTTTTT.

Only a few counts were recorded for this clonotype. V usage is TRBV4-3 and J usage is TRBJ2-3, with D possibly matching TRBD2 (5 bases). CDR1 is LGHNA, CDR2 YSLEER, per germline. The length of the CDR3 is 15 residues. V was pared by 0 bases and J by 6 bases, with 13 bases between. CDR3 sequence: CASSQDLLAFDTQYF. The CDR3 DNA sequence: TGCGCCAGCAGCCAAGATCTGCTAGCATTCGATACGCAGTATTTT.

The J gene is TRBJ1-1, the V gene TRBV7-9; D gene ambiguous. The CDR3 consists of 14 residues. Germline V gene lookup returns CDR1 SEHNR and CDR2 FQNEAQ (reference sequence). V was shortened by 3 bases and J by 3 bases, with 11 bases between the two germline ends. This CDR3 reads CASSLQLADTEAFF. CDR3 DNA sequence: TGTGCCAGCAGCTTGCAGCTAGCGGACACTGAAGCTTTCTTT.

This clonotype was observed a few times. Being one base from a much bigger clone, this may be a read error. The rearrangement links TRBV3-1 to TRBJ2-5, with D hard to call. The DNA end is a closer match to TRBJ2-7, so the J assignment may be wrong. The CDR3 covers 12 residues. Looked up from germline, CDR1 is LGHDT and CDR2 is YNNKEL (reference sequence). This chain's CDR3 is CASSRESYEQYF. As DNA, the CDR3 is TGTGCCAGCAGCCGGGAATCCTACGAGCAGTACTTC.

As to this clonotype: One end of the junction varies from germline; a read error may be responsible. The chain is built from TRBV11-2 and TRBJ2-7; TRBD1 agrees at 8 bases. Germline V lookup: CDR1 SGHAT, CDR2 FQNNGV. This CDR3 has 12 amino acids. The CDR3 here is CASSSGQAVRFF. CDR3 DNA: TGTGCCAGCAGCTCGGGACAGGCGGTTCGGTTCTTC.

This rearrangement joins TRBV5-1 to TRBJ2-7; 10 bases map to TRBD1. J was trimmed by 6 bases and V by 4 bases; bases with no gene match: 7. The CDR3 contains 14 residues. In germline, CDR1 is SGHRS, CDR2 YFSETQ. CDR3 coding DNA: TGCGCCAGCAGCCTAATGACAGGGGGCGTCGAGCAGTACTTC. This encodes CASSLMTGGVEQYF.

The genes are TRBV6-7 and TRBJ2-2; the D gene could be TRBD1 or TRBD2 (6 bases each). TRBV6-7 is classed as an ORF, of uncertain function. The germline V and J ends were trimmed by 6 bases and 4 bases, with 15 bases remaining between them. The CDR3 is 15 amino acids. CDR3 sequence (DNA): TGTGCCAGCAGGTCCACTAGCAGGGGCACCGGGGAGCTGTTTTTT. The encoded protein is CASRSTSRGTGELFF.

The V gene is TRBV6-6, the J gene TRBJ1-2; unclear D gene. The CDR3 runs to 11 residues. With 4 bases removed from V and 6 bases from J, the gap between germline ends came to 6 bases. CDR1 and CDR2 (germline): MNHNY, SVGAGI (reference sequence). The CDR3 sequence: CASSSRDGYTF. The CDR3, as DNA: TGTGCCAGCAGTTCCCGTGATGGCTACACCTTC.

The chain employs TRBV7-9 and TRBJ2-4; the D gene is possibly TRBD1 (6 bases). Germline V lookup: CDR1 SEHNR, CDR2 FQNEAQ (reference sequence). V lost 6 bases and J lost 9, with 12 bases in between. The CDR3 has 12 amino acids. This CDR3 reads CASSQGFGIQYF. The CDR3 DNA reads TGTGCCAGCAGTCAGGGGTTCGGCATTCAGTACTTC. The complete variable domain, with remaining parts taken from reference TRBV7-9 and TRBJ2-4, reads DTGVSQNPRHKITKRGQNVTFRCDPISEHNRLYWYRQTLGQGPEFLTYFQNEAQLEKSRLLSDRFSAERPKGSFSTLEIQRTEQGDSAMYLCASSQGFGIQYFGAGTRLSVL.

The chain employs TRBV20-1 and TRBJ2-5; 11 positions match TRBD2. The CDR3 covers 13 residues. Trimming at V came to 6 bases and at J to 5 bases, leaving 5 bases not matched to a gene. CDR1 DFQATT and CDR2 SNEGSKA come from the germline V gene (reference sequence). DNA of the CDR3: TGCAGTGCCCCTAGCGGGGGGCTGGAGACCCAGTACTTC. Protein sequence: CSAPSGGLETQYF.

This clonotype occurred a few times. The chain carries TRBV30 and TRBJ2-7, with unresolved D. Germline V gene sequence: CDR1 GTSNPN, CDR2 SVGIG (reference sequence). V was trimmed by 4 bases and J by 0 bases, leaving 13 bases between them. The CDR3 totals 14 residues. For the CDR3, the DNA is TGTGCCTGGACCCCCATGTTAAGCTCCTACGAGCAGTACTTC. Translation gives CAWTPMLSSYEQYF.

The V and J genes are TRBV7-9 and TRBJ1-2; a possible D gene is TRBD1 (6 bases). Trimming took off 5 bases at V and 5 bases at J, with 15 bases between the two ends. This CDR3 region has 14 residues. CDR1 and CDR2 (germline): SEHNR, FQNEAQ (reference sequence). The CDR3 spells CASSLNWGAYGYTF. DNA for the CDR3: TGTGCCAGCAGCCTAAACTGGGGGGCTTATGGCTACACCTTC.

This clonotype was seen more than once but under ten times. The chain couples TRBV11-1 to TRBJ1-4, with TRBD1 matching 7 bases. V dropped 5 bases and J dropped 8; count of bases not matched to a gene: 23. The CDR3 sequence is 19 residues long. CDR1 SGHAT and CDR2 FQDESV come from the germline V gene (reference sequence). This chain's CDR3 is CASSPRQGRGPVAGEKLFF. The CDR3 DNA reads as TGTGCCAGCAGCCCTCGACAGGGAAGAGGGCCCGTGGCGGGCGAAAAACTGTTTTTT.